This TCR beta chain originates from a study of identical twins. A single record per CDR3 protein comes from TCRdb applying MiXCR to the 5' RACE reads. The table shows about 490,000 distinct CDR3 sequences, with about 16% occurring only once. Germline CDR1 is KGHDR and CDR2 is SFDVKD. J was trimmed by 10 bases and V by 1 base; bases with no gene match: 8. This CDR3 spans 17 amino acids. Separately, the same data were catalogued under a study of yellow fever vaccine responses in identical twins.

V and J are TRBV24-1 and TRBJ2-1, with 14 bases that match TRBD2. Sequenced material: CD4+ T cells sorted from blood. This clonotype was sampled from a woman younger than 30 in good health. CDR3 bases: TGTGCCACCAGTGATTTAATGGGGACTAGCGGGGGAGAAGAGCAGTTCTTC. As protein: CATSDLMGTSGGEEQFF.